This T cell receptor beta chain comes out of a study of Graves' ophthalmopathy and Graves' hyperthyroidism. Across the study: Before any treatment was given, at initial diagnosis, peripheral blood was collected.

As diagnostic evidence, clinical symptoms, serum thyroxine, TRAb, thyroid ultrasound and orbital computed tomography were relied upon. V was trimmed by 5 bases and J by 0 bases, leaving 10 bases between them. The CDR3 sequence is 13 residues long. Germline lookup yields CDR1 DFQATT and CDR2 SNEGSKA (reference sequence). General study results and limits: Also, most clonotypes expanded in the thyroid above 0.001 frequency appeared in blood.

From RNA, the CDR3 regions of TCR beta chains were amplified and sequenced. RT-PCR in the first round used HTBI primers; a second-round multiplex PCR followed. TCRdb used MiXCR to reprocess the multiplex PCR reads, holding one entry per CDR3 protein. Altogether 500,000 to 700,000 distinct CDR3 sequences are present, about 20% being singletons, with the ten largest covering more than 5.5%. The table lists this clonotype with a few counts. Its specificity is unknown. The sequencing input was peripheral blood. This chain joins TRBV20-1 and TRBJ2-5, with D possibly TRBD2 on 6 matching bases. This TCR was sampled from a young woman with stable Graves' hyperthyroidism. Some clones in this sample may be carry-over from other donors' samples. The CDR3 is CSAPSSDQETQYF. CDR3 coding DNA: TGCAGTGCTCCTTCTAGCGACCAAGAGACCCAGTACTTC.